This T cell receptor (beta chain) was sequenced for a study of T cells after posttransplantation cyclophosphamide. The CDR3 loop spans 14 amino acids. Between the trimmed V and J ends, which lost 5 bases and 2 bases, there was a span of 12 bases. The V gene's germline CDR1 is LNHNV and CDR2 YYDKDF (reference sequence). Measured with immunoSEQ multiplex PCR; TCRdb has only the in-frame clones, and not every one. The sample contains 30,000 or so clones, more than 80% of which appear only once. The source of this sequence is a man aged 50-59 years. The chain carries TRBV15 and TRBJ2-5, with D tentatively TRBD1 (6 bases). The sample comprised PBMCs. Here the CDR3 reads CATSGRQVQETQYF. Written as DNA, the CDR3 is TGTGCCACCAGCGGCCGACAGGTTCAAGAGACCCAGTACTTC.